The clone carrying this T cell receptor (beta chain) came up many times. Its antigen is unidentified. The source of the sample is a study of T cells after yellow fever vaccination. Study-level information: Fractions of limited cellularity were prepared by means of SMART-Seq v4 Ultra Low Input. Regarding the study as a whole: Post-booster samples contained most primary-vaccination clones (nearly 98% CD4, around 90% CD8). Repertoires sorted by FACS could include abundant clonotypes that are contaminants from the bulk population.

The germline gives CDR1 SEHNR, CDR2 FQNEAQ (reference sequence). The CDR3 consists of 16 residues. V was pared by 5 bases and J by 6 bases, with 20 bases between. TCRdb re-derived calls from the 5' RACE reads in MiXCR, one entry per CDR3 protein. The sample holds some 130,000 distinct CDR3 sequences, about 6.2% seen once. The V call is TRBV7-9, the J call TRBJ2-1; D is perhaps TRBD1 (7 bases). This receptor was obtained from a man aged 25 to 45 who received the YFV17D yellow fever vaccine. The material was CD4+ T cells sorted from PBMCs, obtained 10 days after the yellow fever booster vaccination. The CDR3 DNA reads TGTGCCAGCAGCCTCTTGACAGGGACTTTAGCCAATGAGCAGTTCTTC. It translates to CASSLLTGTLANEQFF. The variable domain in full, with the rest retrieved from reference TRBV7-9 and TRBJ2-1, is DTGVSQNPRHKITKRGQNVTFRCDPISEHNRLYWYRQTLGQGPEFLTYFQNEAQLEKSRLLSDRFSAERPKGSFSTLEIQRTEQGDSAMYLCASSLLTGTLANEQFFGPGTRLTVL.